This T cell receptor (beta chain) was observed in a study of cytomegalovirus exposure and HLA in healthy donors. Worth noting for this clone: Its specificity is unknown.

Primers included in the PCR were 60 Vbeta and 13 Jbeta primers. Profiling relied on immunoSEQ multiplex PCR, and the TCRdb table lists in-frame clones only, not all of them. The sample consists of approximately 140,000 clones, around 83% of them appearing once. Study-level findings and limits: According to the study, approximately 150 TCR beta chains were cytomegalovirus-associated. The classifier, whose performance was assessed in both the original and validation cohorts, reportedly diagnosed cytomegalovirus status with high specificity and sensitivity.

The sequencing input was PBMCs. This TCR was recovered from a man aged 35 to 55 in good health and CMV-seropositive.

Here the CDR3 DNA reads TGCAGCGTTGAACATCCGGACAGGGTGGCCTACAATGAGCAGTTCTTC. Amino acids: CSVEHPDRVAYNEQFF. The V gene is TRBV29-1, the J gene TRBJ2-1; 8 bases map to TRBD1. CDR1 and CDR2 from the germline V gene are SQVTM and ANQGSEA. The CDR3 is 16 residues long. V dropped 2 bases and J dropped 2; count of bases not matched to a gene: 8.